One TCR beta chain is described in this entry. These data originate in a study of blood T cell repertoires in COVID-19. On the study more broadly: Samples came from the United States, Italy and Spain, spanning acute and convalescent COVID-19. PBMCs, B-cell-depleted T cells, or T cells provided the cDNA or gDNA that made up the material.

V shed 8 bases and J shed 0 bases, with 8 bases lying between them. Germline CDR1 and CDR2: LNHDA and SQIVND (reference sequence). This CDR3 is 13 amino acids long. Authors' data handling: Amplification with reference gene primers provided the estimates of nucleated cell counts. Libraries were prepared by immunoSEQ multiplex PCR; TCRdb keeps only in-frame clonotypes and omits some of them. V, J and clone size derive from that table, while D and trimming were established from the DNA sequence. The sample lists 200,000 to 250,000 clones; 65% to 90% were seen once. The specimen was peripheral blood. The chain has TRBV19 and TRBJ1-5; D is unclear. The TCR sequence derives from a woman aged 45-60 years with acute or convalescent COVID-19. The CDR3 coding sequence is TGTGCCAGTGCAACTTCTAGCAATCAGCCCCAGCATTTT. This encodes CASATSSNQPQHF.